This T cell receptor beta chain is drawn from a study of T cells after yellow fever vaccination. Study-wide findings and caveats: Only a small proportion of the clonotypes turned up in both the CD4 and the CD8 compartments, likely arising from convergent recombination.

Concerning this clonotype itself: Its antigen is currently unknown.

The V gene's germline CDR1 is SSHAT and CDR2 FNYEAQ (reference sequence). With 2 bases removed from V and 8 bases from J, the gap between germline ends came to 12 bases. There are 14 residues in the CDR3. Template switching with 5'RACE generated the TCR cDNA and added a universal primer site and UMIs. TCRdb analysed the 5' RACE reads with MiXCR anew, one entry per CDR3 protein. The sample includes hundreds of thousands of distinct CDR3 sequences, roughly a sixth seen only once; the top ten take 17%. The clonotype originates from a man between 18 and 29 years old who received the YFV17D yellow fever vaccine. The V and J genes are TRBV7-7 and TRBJ1-4; maybe TRBD1 (5 bases). The starting material was PBMCs, obtained 5 days after the first yellow fever vaccination. The CDR3 is CASSLPQGDEKLFF. CDR3 in DNA: TGTGCCAGCAGCTTACCCCAGGGTGACGAAAAACTGTTTTTT.